This TCR beta chain was sequenced in a study of T cells of healthy individuals. Each CDR3 protein is one row after TCRdb ran MiXCR on the 5' RACE reads. This table has 60,000 to 75,000 distinct CDR3 sequences, around 16% appearing once. This CDR3 contains 16 residues. Germline V lookup: CDR1 MNHNS, CDR2 SASEGT. The V and J ends lost 5 bases and 2 bases, in that order; junction bases with no gene match: 7. This TCR was sampled from a human donor in good health. The rearrangement links TRBV6-1 to TRBJ2-3; 10 positions match TRBD2. CDR3 DNA: TGTGCCAGCAGTAGGGGGCTAGCGGGGGTCACAGATACGCAGTATTTT. Its translation: CASSRGLAGVTDTQYF.